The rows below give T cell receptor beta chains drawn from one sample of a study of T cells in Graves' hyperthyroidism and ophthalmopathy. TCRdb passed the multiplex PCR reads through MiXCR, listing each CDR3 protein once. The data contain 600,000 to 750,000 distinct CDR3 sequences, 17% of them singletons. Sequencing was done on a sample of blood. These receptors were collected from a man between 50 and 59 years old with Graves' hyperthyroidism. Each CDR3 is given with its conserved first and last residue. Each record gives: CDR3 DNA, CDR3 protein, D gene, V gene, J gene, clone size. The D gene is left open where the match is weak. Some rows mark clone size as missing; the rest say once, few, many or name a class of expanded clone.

cdr3_nt: TGCAGCGTTGAAAGACGGGGATCGGACTATGGCTACACCTTC
cdr3_aa: CSVERRGSDYGYTF
d_call: NA
v_call: TRBV29-1
j_call: TRBJ1-2
clone_size: NA

cdr3_nt: TGTGCCAGCACCTTCTGGAGCTATGGCTACACCTTC
cdr3_aa: CASTFWSYGYTF
d_call: NA
v_call: TRBV28
j_call: TRBJ1-2
clone_size: many

cdr3_nt: TGTGCCAGCTCACAGCTACAGGGATGGGACACTGAAGCTTTCTTT
cdr3_aa: CASSQLQGWDTEAFF
d_call: NA
v_call: TRBV18
j_call: TRBJ1-1
clone_size: NA

cdr3_nt: TGTGCCAGCAGACCCCAGGACAGAGTTAACACTGAAGCTTTCTTT
cdr3_aa: CASRPQDRVNTEAFF
d_call: NA
v_call: TRBV12-3/TRBV12-4
j_call: TRBJ1-1
clone_size: many

cdr3_nt: TGTGCCAGCAGTAAACCGGACAGGGGGAACGTTCGTCGGAGCAATCAGCCCCAGCATTTT
cdr3_aa: CASSKPDRGNVRRSNQPQHF
d_call: TRBD1
v_call: TRBV2
j_call: TRBJ1-5
clone_size: NA

cdr3_nt: TGCAGTGCTACTCGGGACAGGGGTCGTGCCGAGCAGTACTTC
cdr3_aa: CSATRDRGRAEQYF
d_call: TRBD1
v_call: TRBV20-1
j_call: TRBJ2-7
clone_size: many

cdr3_nt: TGTGCCAGCAGCTTGCCAAGGAACACTGAAGCTTTCTTT
cdr3_aa: CASSLPRNTEAFF
d_call: NA
v_call: TRBV28
j_call: TRBJ1-1
clone_size: many

cdr3_nt: TGTGCCAGCAGTGCTCGACAGTATAATGAAAAACTGTTTTTT
cdr3_aa: CASSARQYNEKLFF
d_call: NA
v_call: TRBV2
j_call: TRBJ1-4
clone_size: many

cdr3_nt: TGTGCCAGCAGTTTCTACAGTCTCCTTAGCAATCAGCCCCAGCATTTT
cdr3_aa: CASSFYSLLSNQPQHF
d_call: NA
v_call: TRBV28
j_call: TRBJ1-5
clone_size: few

cdr3_nt: TGTGCCAGCAGTTTATCCAGGGACAGGGTAGGAACCGGGGAGCTGTTTTTT
cdr3_aa: CASSLSRDRVGTGELFF
d_call: TRBD1
v_call: TRBV27
j_call: TRBJ2-2
clone_size: many

cdr3_nt: TGTGCCATCAGTGGCCCCCTAGCGGGACGCTACGAGCAGTACTTC
cdr3_aa: CAISGPLAGRYEQYF
d_call: TRBD2
v_call: TRBV10-3
j_call: TRBJ2-7
clone_size: NA

cdr3_nt: TGCAGTGCCCCCATCGTCCCGCCTGGGGACTACCCCTACGAGCAGTACTTC
cdr3_aa: CSAPIVPPGDYPYEQYF
d_call: TRBD2
v_call: TRBV20-1
j_call: TRBJ2-7
clone_size: many

cdr3_nt: TGTGCCAGCAGTTACTCGAGTTACCGTCCCTACAATGAGCAGTTCTTC
cdr3_aa: CASSYSSYRPYNEQFF
d_call: NA
v_call: TRBV6-6
j_call: TRBJ2-1
clone_size: NA

cdr3_nt: TGCAGCGTTGTCAGGGAAACAGATACGCAGTATTTT
cdr3_aa: CSVVRETDTQYF
d_call: NA
v_call: TRBV29-1
j_call: TRBJ2-3
clone_size: many

cdr3_nt: TGCGCCAGCAGCCAAGAACAGGAGAACGCTGGGGCCAACGTCCTGACTTTC
cdr3_aa: CASSQEQENAGANVLTF
d_call: NA
v_call: TRBV4-1
j_call: TRBJ2-6
clone_size: NA

cdr3_nt: TGTGCCTGGAGTGGCGGGACTAGCGGGAGTCCGGTCCTTACAGATACGCAGTATTTT
cdr3_aa: CAWSGGTSGSPVLTDTQYF
d_call: TRBD2
v_call: TRBV30
j_call: TRBJ2-3
clone_size: NA

cdr3_nt: TGTGCCAGCAATTCGGCGGGCCTTAGCACAGATACGCAGTATTTT
cdr3_aa: CASNSAGLSTDTQYF
d_call: NA
v_call: TRBV28
j_call: TRBJ2-3
clone_size: NA

cdr3_nt: TGCGCCAGCAGCCAAGACCCTTTTTACCTCGGGGGCACTGAAGCTTTCTTT
cdr3_aa: CASSQDPFYLGGTEAFF
d_call: NA
v_call: TRBV4-1
j_call: TRBJ1-1
clone_size: few

cdr3_nt: TGTGCCAGCAGCTTGATGGAGTTCTTGGATGAGCAGTTCTTC
cdr3_aa: CASSLMEFLDEQFF
d_call: NA
v_call: TRBV7-9
j_call: TRBJ2-1
clone_size: many

cdr3_nt: TGTGCCAGCAGGGACAGGGGGACCTACGAGCAGTACTTC
cdr3_aa: CASRDRGTYEQYF
d_call: TRBD1
v_call: TRBV2
j_call: TRBJ2-7
clone_size: many

cdr3_nt: TGTGCCAGCAGCTTCTGGGCTAGTGCCACCACAGATACGCAGTATTTT
cdr3_aa: CASSFWASATTDTQYF
d_call: NA
v_call: TRBV5-6
j_call: TRBJ2-3
clone_size: NA

cdr3_nt: TGTGCCAGTCGACGAGCGGGAGGGCCTGGAGAGACCCAGTACTTC
cdr3_aa: CASRRAGGPGETQYF
d_call: TRBD2
v_call: TRBV2
j_call: TRBJ2-5
clone_size: many

cdr3_nt: TGCAGTGCTAGAGATTACGGGAACGGCCTGCCGTACGAGCAGTACTTC
cdr3_aa: CSARDYGNGLPYEQYF
d_call: NA
v_call: TRBV20-1
j_call: TRBJ2-7
clone_size: NA

cdr3_nt: TGTGCCAGCAAAGCCGGGGAGCTGTTTTTT
cdr3_aa: CASKAGELFF
d_call: NA
v_call: TRBV2
j_call: TRBJ2-2
clone_size: many

cdr3_nt: TGTGCCAGCAGTTACTCCTCGGGTCCCTCTGGAAACACCATATATTTT
cdr3_aa: CASSYSSGPSGNTIYF
d_call: NA
v_call: TRBV6-5
j_call: TRBJ1-3
clone_size: many

cdr3_nt: TGTGCCAGCAGCAATTTGGACACCTCCTATGGCTACACCTTC
cdr3_aa: CASSNLDTSYGYTF
d_call: NA
v_call: TRBV13
j_call: TRBJ1-2
clone_size: NA

cdr3_nt: TGTGCCACACAGCCCATAAACCGGGGACAGGGGATTGGATCACCCCTCCACTTT
cdr3_aa: CATQPINRGQGIGSPLHF
d_call: TRBD1
v_call: TRBV19
j_call: TRBJ1-6
clone_size: many

cdr3_nt: TGTGCCAGCAGCCCTAAGCTCTACGAGCAGTACTTC
cdr3_aa: CASSPKLYEQYF
d_call: NA
v_call: TRBV11-2
j_call: TRBJ2-7
clone_size: many

cdr3_nt: TGTGCCAGCAGTGAAGGAGGGGGACTTAGCAATCAGCCCCAGCATTTT
cdr3_aa: CASSEGGGLSNQPQHF
d_call: NA
v_call: TRBV2
j_call: TRBJ1-5
clone_size: many

cdr3_nt: TGCAGCGTTGATGCCGGGACTAGCGGGATCTACGAGCAGTACTTC
cdr3_aa: CSVDAGTSGIYEQYF
d_call: TRBD2
v_call: TRBV29-1
j_call: TRBJ2-7
clone_size: few

cdr3_nt: TGTGCCAGCAGTTTGACGGGACAGGGGCTTTTGTTATTCGAGCAGTACTTC
cdr3_aa: CASSLTGQGLLLFEQYF
d_call: TRBD1
v_call: TRBV28
j_call: TRBJ2-7
clone_size: few

cdr3_nt: TGCGCCAGCAGCTTGGGCATTTCAGAGCAAGAGACCCAGTACTTC
cdr3_aa: CASSLGISEQETQYF
d_call: NA
v_call: TRBV5-1
j_call: TRBJ2-5
clone_size: NA

cdr3_nt: TGTGCCAGCAGCCAAGGTGGACGGAAGAACTATGGCTACACCTTC
cdr3_aa: CASSQGGRKNYGYTF
d_call: NA
v_call: TRBV3-1
j_call: TRBJ1-2
clone_size: few

cdr3_nt: TGTGCCAGCAGTGCCCGACAGGGAGGGAATACTGAAGCTTTCTTT
cdr3_aa: CASSARQGGNTEAFF
d_call: TRBD1
v_call: TRBV2
j_call: TRBJ1-1
clone_size: many

cdr3_nt: TGTGCCAGCAGCTTAACAGGGGACTCCCTCTACAATGAGCAGTTCTTC
cdr3_aa: CASSLTGDSLYNEQFF
d_call: NA
v_call: TRBV7-3
j_call: TRBJ2-1
clone_size: many